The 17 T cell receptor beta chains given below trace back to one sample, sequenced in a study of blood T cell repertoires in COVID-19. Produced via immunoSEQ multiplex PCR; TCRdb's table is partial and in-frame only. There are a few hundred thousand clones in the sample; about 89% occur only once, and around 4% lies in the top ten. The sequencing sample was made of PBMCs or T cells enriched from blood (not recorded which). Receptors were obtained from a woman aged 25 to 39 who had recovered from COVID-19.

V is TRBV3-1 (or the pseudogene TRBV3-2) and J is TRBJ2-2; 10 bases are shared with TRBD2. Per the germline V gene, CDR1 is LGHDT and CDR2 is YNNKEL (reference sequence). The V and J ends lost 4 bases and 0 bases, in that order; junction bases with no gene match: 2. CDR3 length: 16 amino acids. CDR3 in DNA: TGTGCCAGCAGCCCCACTAGCGGGACGAACACCGGGGAGCTGTTTTTT. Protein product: CASSPTSGTNTGELFF.

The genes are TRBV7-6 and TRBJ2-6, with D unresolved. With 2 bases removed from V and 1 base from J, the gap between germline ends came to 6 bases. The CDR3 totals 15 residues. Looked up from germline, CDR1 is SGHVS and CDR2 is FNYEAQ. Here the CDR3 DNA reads TGTGCCAGCAGCTTATTCTTGTCTGGGGCCAACGTCCTGACTTTC. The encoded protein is CASSLFLSGANVLTF.

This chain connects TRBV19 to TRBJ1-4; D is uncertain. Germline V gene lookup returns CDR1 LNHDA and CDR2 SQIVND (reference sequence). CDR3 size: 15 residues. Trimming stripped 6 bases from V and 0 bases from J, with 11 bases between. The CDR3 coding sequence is TGTGCCAGTAGGCCGCGGTGGGCAACTAATGAAAAACTGTTTTTT. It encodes CASRPRWATNEKLFF.

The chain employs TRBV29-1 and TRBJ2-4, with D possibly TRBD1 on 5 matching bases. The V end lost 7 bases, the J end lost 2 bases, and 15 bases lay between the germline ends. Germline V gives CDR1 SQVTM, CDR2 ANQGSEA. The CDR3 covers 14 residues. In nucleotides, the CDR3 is TGCAGCGCCCGTGAGACAGACACCAAAAACATTCAGTACTTC. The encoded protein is CSARETDTKNIQYF.

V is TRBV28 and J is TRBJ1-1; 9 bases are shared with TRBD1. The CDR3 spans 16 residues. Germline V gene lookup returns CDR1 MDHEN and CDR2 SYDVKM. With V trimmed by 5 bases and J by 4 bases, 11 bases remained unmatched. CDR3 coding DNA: TGTGCCAGCAGTCCCAGGACAGGGGAGCGAAGCACTGAAGCTTTCTTT. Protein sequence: CASSPRTGERSTEAFF.

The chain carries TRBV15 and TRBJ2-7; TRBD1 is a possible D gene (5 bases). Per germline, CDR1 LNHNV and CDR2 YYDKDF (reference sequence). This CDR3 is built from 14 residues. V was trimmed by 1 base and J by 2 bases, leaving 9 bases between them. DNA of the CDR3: TGTGCCACCAGCAGAGGACAGCCCGCCTACGAGCAGTACTTC. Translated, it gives CATSRGQPAYEQYF.

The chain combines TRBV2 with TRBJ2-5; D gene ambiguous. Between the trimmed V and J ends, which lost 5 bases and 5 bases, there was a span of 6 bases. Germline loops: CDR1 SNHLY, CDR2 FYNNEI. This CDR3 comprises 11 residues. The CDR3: CASSTGETQYF. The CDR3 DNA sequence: TGTGCCAGCAGTACCGGGGAGACCCAGTACTTC. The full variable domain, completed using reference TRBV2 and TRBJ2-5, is EPEVTQTPSHQVTQMGQEVILRCVPISNHLYFYWYRQILGQKVEFLVSFYNNEISEKSEIFDDQFSVERPDGSNFTLKIRSTKLEDSAMYFCASSTGETQYFGPGTRLLVL.

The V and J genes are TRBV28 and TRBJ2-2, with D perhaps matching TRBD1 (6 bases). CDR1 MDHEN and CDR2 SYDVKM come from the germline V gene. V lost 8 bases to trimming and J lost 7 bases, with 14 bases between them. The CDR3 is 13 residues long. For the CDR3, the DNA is TGTGCCAGCTTCGGCAGGGGAGTCGGGGAGCTGTTTTTT. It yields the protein CASFGRGVGELFF.

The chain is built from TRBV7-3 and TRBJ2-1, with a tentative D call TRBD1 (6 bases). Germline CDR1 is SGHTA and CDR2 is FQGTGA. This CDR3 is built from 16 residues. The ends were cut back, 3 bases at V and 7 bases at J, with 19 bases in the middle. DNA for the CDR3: TGTGCCAGCAGCTTCACGACTGGCAGGGGAAGAAATGAGCAGTTCTTC. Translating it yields CASSFTTGRGRNEQFF.

This CDR3 reads CASSLEGAQYEKLFF. CDR3 sequence (DNA): TGTGCCAGCAGCTTAGAGGGGGCCCAGTATGAAAAACTGTTTTTT. V usage is TRBV11-2 and J usage is TRBJ1-4, with a tentative D call TRBD1 (6 bases). CDR1 and CDR2 (germline): SGHAT, FQNNGV. The CDR3 totals 15 residues. V was shortened by 0 bases and J by 6 bases, with 11 bases between the two germline ends.

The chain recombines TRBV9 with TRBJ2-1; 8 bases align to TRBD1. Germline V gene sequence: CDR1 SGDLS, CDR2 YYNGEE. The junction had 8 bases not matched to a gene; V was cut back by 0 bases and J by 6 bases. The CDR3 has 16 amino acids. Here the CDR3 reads CASSVDHQTGVNEQFF. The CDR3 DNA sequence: TGTGCCAGCAGCGTAGACCACCAGACAGGGGTCAATGAGCAGTTCTTC.

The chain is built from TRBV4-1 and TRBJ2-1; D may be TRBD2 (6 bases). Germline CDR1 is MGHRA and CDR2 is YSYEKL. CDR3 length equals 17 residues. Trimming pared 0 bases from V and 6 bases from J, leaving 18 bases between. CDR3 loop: CASSQDLPGSSLNEQFF. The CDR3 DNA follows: TGCGCCAGCAGCCAAGACCTTCCCGGGAGCTCCCTCAATGAGCAGTTCTTC.

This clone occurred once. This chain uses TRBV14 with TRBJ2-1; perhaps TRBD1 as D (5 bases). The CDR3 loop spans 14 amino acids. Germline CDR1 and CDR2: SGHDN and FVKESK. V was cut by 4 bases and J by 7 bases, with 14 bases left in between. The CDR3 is CASSLYRLRNEQFF. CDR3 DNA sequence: TGTGCCAGCAGCCTATACAGGCTCCGGAATGAGCAGTTCTTC.

The CDR3 DNA sequence: TGCAGCGTCGGGGTGGACAGGGTAGGGGGAGGCTACACCTTC. Protein product: CSVGVDRVGGGYTF. The V and J genes are TRBV29-1 and TRBJ1-2; 8 bases map to TRBD1. V lost 6 bases to trimming and J lost 8 bases; unmatched junction nucleotides: 14. Germline loops: CDR1 SQVTM, CDR2 ANQGSEA. The CDR3 covers 14 residues.

The CDR3 region has the DNA TGTGCCAGCAGCCTCCGTGGCGCAGGGACTGAAGCTTTCTTT. It yields the protein CASSLRGAGTEAFF. This rearrangement joins TRBV5-4 to TRBJ1-1, with a weak D call TRBD1 (5 bases). The germline gives CDR1 SGHNT, CDR2 YYREEE (reference sequence). The V end was cut by 4 bases, the J end by 5 bases, with 15 bases between. The CDR3 consists of 14 residues.

The CDR3 region is CSVRGLEKLFF. The DNA of the CDR3 is TGCAGTGTCCGCGGACTCGAAAAACTGTTTTTT. This sequence joins TRBV20-1 and TRBJ1-4; the D is unclear. V lost 7 bases and J lost 8, with 11 bases in between. This CDR3 is 11 amino acids long. The germline gives CDR1 DFQATT, CDR2 SNEGSKA (reference sequence).

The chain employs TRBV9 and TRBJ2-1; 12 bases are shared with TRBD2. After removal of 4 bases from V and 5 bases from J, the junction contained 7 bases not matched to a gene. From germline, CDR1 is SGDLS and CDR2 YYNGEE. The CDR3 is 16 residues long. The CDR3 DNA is TGTGCCAGCAGCAAAGGACTAGCGGGAATCAACAATGAGCAGTTCTTC. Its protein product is CASSKGLAGINNEQFF.